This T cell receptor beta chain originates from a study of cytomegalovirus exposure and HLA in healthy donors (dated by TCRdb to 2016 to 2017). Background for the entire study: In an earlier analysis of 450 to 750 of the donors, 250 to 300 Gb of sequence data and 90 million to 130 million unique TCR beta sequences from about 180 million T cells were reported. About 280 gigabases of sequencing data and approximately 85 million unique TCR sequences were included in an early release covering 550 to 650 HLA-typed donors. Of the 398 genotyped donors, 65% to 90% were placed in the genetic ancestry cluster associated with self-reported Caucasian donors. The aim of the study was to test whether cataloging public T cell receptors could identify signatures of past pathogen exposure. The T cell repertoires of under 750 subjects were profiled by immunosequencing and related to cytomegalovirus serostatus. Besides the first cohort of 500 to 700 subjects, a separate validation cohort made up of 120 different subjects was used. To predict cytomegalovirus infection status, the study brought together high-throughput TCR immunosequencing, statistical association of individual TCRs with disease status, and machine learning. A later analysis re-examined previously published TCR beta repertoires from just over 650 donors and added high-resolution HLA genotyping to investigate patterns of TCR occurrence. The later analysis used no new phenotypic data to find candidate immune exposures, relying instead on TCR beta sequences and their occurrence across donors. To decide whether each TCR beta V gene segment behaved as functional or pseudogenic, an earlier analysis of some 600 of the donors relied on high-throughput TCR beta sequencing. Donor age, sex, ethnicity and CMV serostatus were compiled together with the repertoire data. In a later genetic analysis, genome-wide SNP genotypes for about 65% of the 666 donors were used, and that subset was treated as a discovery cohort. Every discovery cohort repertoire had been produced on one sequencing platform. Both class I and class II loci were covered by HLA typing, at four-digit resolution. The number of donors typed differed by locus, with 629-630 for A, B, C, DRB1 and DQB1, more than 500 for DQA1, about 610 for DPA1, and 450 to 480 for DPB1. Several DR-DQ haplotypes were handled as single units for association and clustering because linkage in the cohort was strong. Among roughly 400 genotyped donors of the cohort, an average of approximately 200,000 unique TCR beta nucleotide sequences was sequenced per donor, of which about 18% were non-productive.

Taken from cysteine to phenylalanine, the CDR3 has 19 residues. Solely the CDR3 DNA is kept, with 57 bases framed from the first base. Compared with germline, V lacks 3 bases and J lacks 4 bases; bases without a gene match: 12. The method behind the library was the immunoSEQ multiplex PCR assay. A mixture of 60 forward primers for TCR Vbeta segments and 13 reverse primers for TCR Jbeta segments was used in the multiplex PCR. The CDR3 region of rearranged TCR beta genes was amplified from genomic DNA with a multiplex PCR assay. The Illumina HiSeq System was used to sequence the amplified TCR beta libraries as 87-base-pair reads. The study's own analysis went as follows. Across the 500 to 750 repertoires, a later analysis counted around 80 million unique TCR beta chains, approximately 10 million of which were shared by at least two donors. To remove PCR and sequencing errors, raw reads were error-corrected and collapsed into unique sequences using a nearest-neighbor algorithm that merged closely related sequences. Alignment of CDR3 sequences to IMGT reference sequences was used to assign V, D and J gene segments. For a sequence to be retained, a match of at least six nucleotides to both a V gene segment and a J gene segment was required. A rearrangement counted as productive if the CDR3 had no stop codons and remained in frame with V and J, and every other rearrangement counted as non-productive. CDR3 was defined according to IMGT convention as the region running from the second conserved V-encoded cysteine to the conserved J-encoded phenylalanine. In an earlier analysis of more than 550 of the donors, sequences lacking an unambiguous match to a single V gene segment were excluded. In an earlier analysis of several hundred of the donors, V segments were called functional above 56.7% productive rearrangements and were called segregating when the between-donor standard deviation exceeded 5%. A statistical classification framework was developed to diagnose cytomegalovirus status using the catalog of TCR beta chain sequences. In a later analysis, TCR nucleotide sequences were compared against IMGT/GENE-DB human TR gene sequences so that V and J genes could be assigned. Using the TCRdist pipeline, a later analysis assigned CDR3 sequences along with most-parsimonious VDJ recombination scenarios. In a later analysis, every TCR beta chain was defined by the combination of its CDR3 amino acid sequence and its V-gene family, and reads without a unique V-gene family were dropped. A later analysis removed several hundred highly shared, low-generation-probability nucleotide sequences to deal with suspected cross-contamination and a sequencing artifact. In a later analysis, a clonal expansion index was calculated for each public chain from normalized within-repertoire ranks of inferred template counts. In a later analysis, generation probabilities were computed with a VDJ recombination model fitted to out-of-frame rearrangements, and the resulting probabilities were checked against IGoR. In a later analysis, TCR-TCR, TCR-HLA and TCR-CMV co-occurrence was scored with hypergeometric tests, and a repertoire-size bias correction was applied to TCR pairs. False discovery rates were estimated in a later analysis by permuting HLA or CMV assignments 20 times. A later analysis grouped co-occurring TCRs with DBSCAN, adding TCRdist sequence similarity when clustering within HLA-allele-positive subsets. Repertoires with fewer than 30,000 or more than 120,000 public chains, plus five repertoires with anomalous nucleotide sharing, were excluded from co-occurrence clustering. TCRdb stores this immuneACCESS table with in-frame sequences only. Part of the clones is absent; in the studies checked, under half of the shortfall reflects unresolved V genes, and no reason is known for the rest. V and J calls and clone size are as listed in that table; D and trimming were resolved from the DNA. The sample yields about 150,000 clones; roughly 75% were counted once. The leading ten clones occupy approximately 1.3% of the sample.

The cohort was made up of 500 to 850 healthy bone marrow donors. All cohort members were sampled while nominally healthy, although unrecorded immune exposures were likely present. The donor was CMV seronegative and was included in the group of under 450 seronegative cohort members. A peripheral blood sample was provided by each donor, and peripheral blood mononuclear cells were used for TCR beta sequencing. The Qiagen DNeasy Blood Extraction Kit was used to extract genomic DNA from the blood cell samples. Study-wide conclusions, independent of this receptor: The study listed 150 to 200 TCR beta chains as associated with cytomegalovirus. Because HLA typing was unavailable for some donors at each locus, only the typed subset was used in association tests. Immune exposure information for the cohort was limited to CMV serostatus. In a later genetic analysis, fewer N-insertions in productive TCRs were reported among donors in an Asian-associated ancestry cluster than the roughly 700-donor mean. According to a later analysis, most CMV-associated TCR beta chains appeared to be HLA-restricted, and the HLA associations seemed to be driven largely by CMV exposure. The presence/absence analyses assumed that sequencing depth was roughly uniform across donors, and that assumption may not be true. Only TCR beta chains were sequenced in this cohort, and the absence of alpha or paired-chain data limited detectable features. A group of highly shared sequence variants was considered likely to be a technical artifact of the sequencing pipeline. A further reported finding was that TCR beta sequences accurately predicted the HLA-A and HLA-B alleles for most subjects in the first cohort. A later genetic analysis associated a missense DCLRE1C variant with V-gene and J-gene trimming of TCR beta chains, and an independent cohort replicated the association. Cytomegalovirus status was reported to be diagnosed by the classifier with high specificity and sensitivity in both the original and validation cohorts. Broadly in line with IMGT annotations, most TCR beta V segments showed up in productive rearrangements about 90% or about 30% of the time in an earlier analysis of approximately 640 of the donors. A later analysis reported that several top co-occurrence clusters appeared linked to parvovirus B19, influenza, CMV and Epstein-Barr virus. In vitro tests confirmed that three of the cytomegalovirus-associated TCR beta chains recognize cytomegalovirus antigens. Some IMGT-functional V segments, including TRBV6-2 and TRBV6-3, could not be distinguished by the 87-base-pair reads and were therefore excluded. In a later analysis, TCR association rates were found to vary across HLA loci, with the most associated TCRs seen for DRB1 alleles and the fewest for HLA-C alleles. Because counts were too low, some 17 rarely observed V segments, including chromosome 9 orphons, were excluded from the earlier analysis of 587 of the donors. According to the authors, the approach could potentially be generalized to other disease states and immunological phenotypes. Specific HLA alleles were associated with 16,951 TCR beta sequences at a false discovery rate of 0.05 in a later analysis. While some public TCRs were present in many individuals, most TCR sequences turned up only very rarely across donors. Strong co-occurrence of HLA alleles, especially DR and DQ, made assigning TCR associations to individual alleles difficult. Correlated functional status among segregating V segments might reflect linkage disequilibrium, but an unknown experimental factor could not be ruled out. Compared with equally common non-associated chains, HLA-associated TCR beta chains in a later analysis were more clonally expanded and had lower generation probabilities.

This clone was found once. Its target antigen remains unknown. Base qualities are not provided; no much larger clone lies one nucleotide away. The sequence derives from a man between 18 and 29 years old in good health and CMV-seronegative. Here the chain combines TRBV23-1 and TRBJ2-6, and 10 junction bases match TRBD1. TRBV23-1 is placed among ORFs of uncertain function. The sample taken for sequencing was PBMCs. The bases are TGCGCCAGCAGTCATCAAGAAGGGACAGGGGCGCGAGGGGCCAACGTCCTGACTTTC. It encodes CASSHQEGTGARGANVLTF.